The 15 T cell receptor beta chains below were found in one sample sequenced in a study of CD8+ T cells in alopecia areata. RNA was extracted and reverse transcribed into cDNA as the sequencing template. Profiled with immunoSEQ multiplex PCR; TCRdb holds only in-frame clones, not every one. The sample comprises under 250,000 clones, 66% of which are singletons, and roughly 1.2% rests with the top ten. Treatment reported: oral pan-JAK inhibitor, 5-10 mg twice daily. This sample comprised CD4+ T cells sorted from blood, obtained at roughly week 45, from a patient treated with tofacitinib. These receptors were obtained from a human donor with alopecia areata.

This clone was observed a few times. The chain employs TRBV2 and TRBJ2-2; 8 nucleotides match TRBD1. Germline V gene sequence: CDR1 SNHLY, CDR2 FYNNEI. The CDR3 sequence is 16 residues long. With V trimmed by 6 bases and J by 1 base, 7 bases remained unmatched. CDR3 sequence reads: CASRKFGQGNTGELFF. In DNA, the CDR3 is TGTGCCAGCAGGAAATTTGGACAGGGGAACACCGGGGAGCTGTTTTTT.

The V gene is TRBV7-2, the J gene TRBJ1-6; D is undetermined. This CDR3 is 12 amino acids long. V was shortened by 2 bases and J by 7 bases, with 3 bases between the two germline ends. CDR1 and CDR2 (germline): SGHTA, FQGNSA. The CDR3 nucleotides are TGTGCCAGCAGCTTAACCAATTCACCCCTCCACTTT. Protein product: CASSLTNSPLHF.

There are a few counts of this clone. CDR3 coding DNA: TGCAGCGTTGGAGGGGGCGGTGAAAAACTGTTTTTT. Protein product: CSVGGGGEKLFF. V usage is TRBV29-1 and J usage is TRBJ1-4, with TRBD1 matching over 7 bases. The CDR3 loop spans 12 amino acids. The V gene end was trimmed by 4 bases and the J gene end by 7 bases; junction bases not matched to a gene: 3. Germline V gene data show CDR1 as SQVTM and CDR2 as ANQGSEA.

This clone showed up just a few times. This rearrangement joins TRBV19 to TRBJ2-1; 10 bases agree with TRBD2. This CDR3 region has 16 residues. The junction had 7 bases not matched to a gene; V was cut back by 7 bases and J by 1 base. Germline V CDR1 and CDR2: LNHDA, SQIVND (reference sequence). CDR3 in DNA: TGTGCCAGTAAAAAAGGACTAGCGGATTCCTACAATGAGCAGTTCTTC. Translating it yields CASKKGLADSYNEQFF. The full variable domain, with the rest looked up from reference TRBV19 and TRBJ2-1, is DGGITQSPKYLFRKEGQNVTLSCEQNLNHDAMYWYRQDPGQGLRLIYYSQIVNDFQKGDIAEGYSVSREKKESFPLTVTSAQKNPTAFYLCASKKGLADSYNEQFFGPGTRLTVL.

The rearrangement links TRBV28 to TRBJ1-2; weak D call: TRBD1 (6 bases). Trimming left V 6 bases short and J 4 bases short, with 9 bases between. Looked up from germline, CDR1 is MDHEN and CDR2 is SYDVKM. The CDR3 contains 12 residues. The CDR3 nucleotides are TGTGCCAGCAGCGGAGGGGGCTATGGCTACACCTTC. Translating it yields CASSGGGYGYTF.

This clone was counted between two and nine times. The V and J genes are TRBV7-2 and TRBJ2-5; D gene uncertain. Deletions cut 3 bases from V and 1 base from J, with 6 bases between. This CDR3 is 13 amino acids long. Germline loops: CDR1 SGHTA, CDR2 FQGNSA. The CDR3 DNA reads as TGTGCCAGCAGCTTCGACACCCAAGAGACCCAGTACTTC. It specifies CASSFDTQETQYF. The entire variable domain, with the rest obtained from reference TRBV7-2 and TRBJ2-5, is as follows: GAGVSQSPSNKVTEKGKDVELRCDPISGHTALYWYRQSLGQGLEFLIYFQGNSAPDKSGLPSDRFSAERTGGSVSTLTIQRTQQEDSAVYLCASSFDTQETQYFGPGTRLLVL.

This chain uses TRBV29-1 with TRBJ1-1; TRBD1 agrees at 9 bases. The germline V gene encodes CDR1 SQVTM and CDR2 ANQGSEA. The CDR3 consists of 14 residues. The junction had 7 bases not matched to a gene; V was cut back by 7 bases and J by 1 base. The CDR3, as DNA: TGCAGCGCCGCGATGGACAGGGGGAACACTGAAGCTTTCTTT. Residues: CSAAMDRGNTEAFF.

This rearrangement joins TRBV5-1 to TRBJ2-1; TRBD2 matches at 10 bases. Germline CDR1 reads SGHRS; CDR2 reads YFSETQ. With V trimmed by 0 bases and J by 5 bases, 5 bases remained unmatched. This CDR3 comprises 16 residues. CDR3 DNA: TGCGCCAGCAGCTTGGTCCTAGCGGGGGTCCACAATGAGCAGTTCTTC. Protein sequence: CASSLVLAGVHNEQFF.

CDR3: CATSRYRKPLSGANVLTF. CDR3 coding DNA: TGTGCCACCAGCAGGTACAGGAAACCCCTCTCTGGGGCCAACGTCCTGACTTTC. This sequence joins TRBV15 and TRBJ2-6; D is perhaps TRBD1 (5 bases). CDR1 and CDR2 (germline): LNHNV, YYDKDF (reference sequence). V dropped 3 bases and J dropped 0 bases, with 15 bases sitting between them. This CDR3 contains 18 residues. Complete variable domain (other parts from reference TRBV15 and TRBJ2-6): DAMVIQNPRYQVTQFGKPVTLSCSQTLNHNVMYWYQQKSSQAPKLLFHYYDKDFNNEADTPDNFQSRRPNTSFCFLDIRSPGLGDTAMYLCATSRYRKPLSGANVLTFGAGSRLTVL.

The V and J genes are TRBV6-4 and TRBJ2-1; D may be TRBD1 (5 bases). Germline CDR1 reads MRHNA; CDR2 reads SNTAGT. The CDR3 length is 14 residues. V was pared by 5 bases and J by 7 bases, with 15 bases between. In nucleotides, the CDR3 is TGTGCCAGCAGTCCAATGGGGCCGAGGAATGAGCAGTTCTTC. This sequence encodes CASSPMGPRNEQFF.

This clone was counted between two and nine times. The chain couples TRBV7-2 to TRBJ1-2, with D possibly TRBD1 on 5 matching bases. Germline lookup yields CDR1 SGHTA and CDR2 FQGNSA. The CDR3 is 15 residues long. V lost 7 bases to trimming and J lost 8 bases, with 23 bases between them. The CDR3, as DNA: TGTGCCAGCACCCGACCCCTACAGGCGATAGGGGGCTACACCTTC. Its protein is CASTRPLQAIGGYTF.

For the CDR3, the DNA is TGTGCCAGCAGTCCTACCCTCCGACGGACAGGCGCCGCAGGTGGCTACACCTTC. Residues: CASSPTLRRTGAAGGYTF. The chain couples TRBV27 to TRBJ1-2; 7 bases are shared with TRBD1. V dropped 5 bases and J dropped 7; count of bases not matched to a gene: 22. Germline CDR1 MNHEY, CDR2 SMNVEV (reference sequence). This CDR3 has 18 amino acids.

The V and J genes are TRBV27 and TRBJ1-5; D uncertain. Trimming removed 3 bases from V and 2 bases from J, with 11 bases in between. The CDR3 runs 15 residues. Germline-derived CDR1 and CDR2 are MNHEY and SMNVEV (reference sequence). The CDR3 here is CASSFDGRGNQPQHF. The DNA of the CDR3 is TGTGCCAGCAGTTTTGACGGACGGGGCAATCAGCCCCAGCATTTT.

The rearrangement links TRBV5-4 to TRBJ2-3; TRBD2 aligns across 10 bases. CDR1 is SGHNT and CDR2 is YYREEE in the germline V gene (reference sequence). The CDR3 is made up of 16 amino acids. V trimming: 1 base; J trimming: 1 base; junction bases outside the gene matches: 3. The CDR3 protein is CASSLFLAGGTDTQYF. The CDR3 DNA reads TGTGCCAGCAGCTTGTTCCTAGCGGGGGGCACAGATACGCAGTATTTT.

J is TRBJ2-3 and V is TRBV9; maybe TRBD2 (5 bases). CDR3 size: 13 residues. Germline assignment: CDR1 SGDLS and CDR2 YYNGEE. The germline V and J ends were trimmed by 5 bases and 4 bases, with 11 bases remaining between them. CDR3 nucleotide sequence: TGTGCCAGCAGTGCAGGAGGTTCAGATACGCAGTATTTT. It encodes CASSAGGSDTQYF.